A selection of T cell receptor beta chains follows, all from one sample in a study of T cell changes during pregnancy in multiple sclerosis. Assay used: immunoSEQ multiplex PCR; TCRdb lists only in-frame clones, some missing. The sample has almost 95,000 clones; 92% are singletons. Sequencing used peripheral blood, obtained in the first trimester of pregnancy. The receptors shown here come from a female donor with multiple sclerosis, enrolled in a pregnancy study. Both conserved end residues are part of each CDR3. D genes are given only for firm matches. A row's size may be missing; if present it is once, few, many or a size class.

. | . | TRBJ2-1 | TRBV10-2 | TGCGCCAGCAGTGTTTTTACGGTGGGCGATGAGCAGTTCTTC | CASSVFTVGDEQFF
. | . | TRBJ1-1 | TRBV27 | TGTGCCAGCAGTGAGGGCCTAGAGGGGGTCACTGAAGCTTTCTTT | CASSEGLEGVTEAFF
. | TRBD2 | TRBJ2-7 | TRBV28 | TGTGCCAGCAGTTCCCTATCCGGGACTACGATATGGGTGGGCTACGAGCAGTACTTC | CASSSLSGTTIWVGYEQYF
. | . | TRBJ1-1 | TRBV27 | TGTGCCAGCAGTTTATGGGCAGTTATGAACACTGAAGCTTTCTTT | CASSLWAVMNTEAFF
few | . | TRBJ1-1 | TRBV19 | TGTGCCAGTAGGATGGCAGTGAACACTGAAGCTTTCTTT | CASRMAVNTEAFF
few | TRBD1 | TRBJ2-2 | TRBV2 | TGTGCCAGCAGTCCACAGGGGAGCTCCCTCGCGACCGGGGAGCTGTTTTTT | CASSPQGSSLATGELFF
. | TRBD2 | TRBJ2-2 | TRBV10-2 | TGCGCCAGCAGAGAAACCGGGACTAGCGTCCGGGAGCTGTTTTTT | CASRETGTSVRELFF
. | . | TRBJ1-2 | TRBV19 | TGTGCCAGTAGTCACCTGGGGGGGGCGGCCTCCTATGGCTACACCTTC | CASSHLGGAASYGYTF
. | TRBD1 | TRBJ2-5 | TRBV4-2 | TGTGCCAGCAGCCAAGGGGGGACAGTGCAAGAGACCCAGTACTTC | CASSQGGTVQETQYF
once | . | TRBJ2-3 | TRBV2 | TGTGCCAGTTACAGGGGCACAGATACGCAGTATTTT | CASYRGTDTQYF
. | . | TRBJ2-7 | TRBV7-9 | TGTGCCAGCGACGGGGGAGGAGGCGAGCAGTACTTC | CASDGGGGEQYF
. | TRBD1 | TRBJ2-7 | TRBV6-5 | TGTGCCAGCAGTTGGGGACAGGGCTACGAGCAGTACTTC | CASSWGQGYEQYF
. | TRBD1 | TRBJ1-3 | TRBV5-4 | TGTGCCAGCAGCTGGGGACAGGGATTTACCAACACCATATATTTT | CASSWGQGFTNTIYF
. | TRBD2 | TRBJ2-7 | TRBV12-5 | TGTGCTAGTGGTTTCGGGACTAGCGGGGACTACGAGCAGTACTTC | CASGFGTSGDYEQYF
. | . | TRBJ2-7 | TRBV5-6 | TGTGCCAGCAGCTCCAGGGACTCCGGGTACGAGCAGTACTTC | CASSSRDSGYEQYF
. | . | TRBJ2-1 | TRBV7-2 | TGTGCCAGCAGATATGGGACCGCGGGACCGAACGCGTTCTTC | CASRYGTAGPNAFF
. | TRBD1 | TRBJ1-1 | TRBV19 | TGTGCCAGTGAGACCGGGACAGGGAACACTGAAGCTTTCTTT | CASETGTGNTEAFF
. | . | TRBJ1-2 | TRBV4-1 | TGCGCCAGCAGCCTAGGCCCGACAGATGACTATGGCTACACCTTC | CASSLGPTDDYGYTF
few | . | TRBJ2-2 | TRBV19 | TGTGCCAGCCACCCTGTGGGGGGGCAGGGGACGCCCGGGGAGCTGTTTTTT | CASHPVGGQGTPGELFF
. | . | TRBJ2-7 | TRBV6-4 | TGTGCCAGCAGTGAAGCGGACTCCCCCTCCTACGAGCAGTACTTC | CASSEADSPSYEQYF
. | . | TRBJ2-5 | TRBV5-1 | TGCGCCAGCAGCTTTAACGGGGGAACTCAAGAGACCCAGTACTTC | CASSFNGGTQETQYF
. | TRBD2 | TRBJ2-1 | TRBV5-4 | TGTGCCAGCAGCCCCGGGGCGGCTAGCGGGAGCTATGAGCAGTTCTTC | CASSPGAASGSYEQFF
. | . | TRBJ1-2 | TRBV29-1 | TGCAGCGTGCGCATAACCGATAGTACCTTC | CSVRITDSTF
. | . | TRBJ1-3 | TRBV30 | TGTGCCTGGTCCCGCGTCTCTGGAAACACCATATATTTT | CAWSRVSGNTIYF
. | . | TRBJ1-5 | TRBV19 | TGTGCCAGTAGTATACAGAGGAATAGCAATCAGCCCCAGCATTTT | CASSIQRNSNQPQHF
. | TRBD1 | TRBJ2-7 | TRBV7-2 | TGTGCCAGCAGCCCACAGGGGACCGAGCAGTACTTC | CASSPQGTEQYF
. | . | TRBJ1-1 | TRBV30 | TGTGCCTGGGAAGTAGGAGGGTGGCCCACTGAAGCTTTCTTT | CAWEVGGWPTEAFF
once | TRBD1 | TRBJ2-5 | TRBV28 | TGTGCCAGCAGTGGCCGGGACAGGGAGGGCGAGACCCAGTACTTC | CASSGRDREGETQYF
. | TRBD2 | TRBJ2-3 | TRBV5-1 | TGCGCCAGCAGCCCGGGGCTAGCGGGCACAGATACGCAGTATTTT | CASSPGLAGTDTQYF